This TCR beta chain was sequenced in a study of blood T cell repertoires in COVID-19. About the study: Cohort 3 donors were reported recovered after two negative PCRs, clearance, or symptom resolution. The origin of the acute and convalescent COVID-19 samples was the United States, Italy and Spain.

Study members were between roughly 18 and 100 years old and lived in 20 to 25 US regions. Germline CDR1 SQVTM, CDR2 ANQGSEA. The V segment lost 5 bases and the J segment 4 bases; nucleotides outside the gene matches: 5. This CDR3 has 13 amino acids. In the authors' methods: Nucleated cell number was recorded as an estimate derived from reference gene primer amplification. Some clones are missing from TCRdb's copy, which holds only in-frame ones; the method was immunoSEQ multiplex PCR. The V and J calls and clone size were taken over from that table, and D and trimming were inferred from the DNA. The sample yields hundreds of thousands of clones, about 89% seen once.

Sequences were obtained from PBMCs or T cells enriched from blood (not recorded which). The gene calls are TRBV29-1 and TRBJ1-2; 9 nucleotides agree with TRBD1. This receptor was obtained from a man in his forties in a cohort exposed to, infected with or recovered from COVID-19 (not recorded which). The CDR3 nucleotides read TGCAGCGTTACAACAGGGGGCAGCTATGGCTACACCTTC. Residues: CSVTTGGSYGYTF.